Below are 27 T cell receptor beta chains sequenced from a single sample in a study of blood T cell repertoires in COVID-19. Using immunoSEQ multiplex PCR, the repertoire was profiled, and TCRdb retains in-frame clones only, with some absent. The sample lists fewer than 150,000 clones, roughly 85% occurring once. Sequenced: peripheral blood. The receptors shown here come from a human donor in a cohort sampled during active COVID-19.

The chain links TRBV19 to TRBJ1-1, with 8 bases identical to TRBD1. The junction had 5 bases not matched to a gene; V was cut back by 5 bases and J by 6 bases. Germline V lookup: CDR1 LNHDA, CDR2 SQIVND (reference sequence). The CDR3 covers 13 residues. CDR3 nucleotides: TGTGCCAGTAGTTACCAGGGGGCTCCTGAAGCTTTCTTT. Translating it yields CASSYQGAPEAFF.

In its sample, this clone was seen a few times. The J gene is TRBJ1-2, the V gene TRBV5-6; TRBD1 matches at 8 bases. Germline CDR1 is SGHDT and CDR2 is YYEEEE. J lost 6 bases, V lost 7 bases, and 8 bases had no gene match. This CDR3 contains 13 residues. The CDR3 loop is CASVPDRGNGYTF. The CDR3 region has the DNA TGTGCCAGCGTTCCCGACAGGGGCAATGGCTACACCTTC.

The chain is built from TRBV6-5 and TRBJ2-1, with a weak D call TRBD2 (6 bases). There are 14 residues in the CDR3. The germline gives CDR1 MNHEY, CDR2 SVGAGI. V was trimmed by 3 bases and J by 9 bases, leaving 15 bases between them. CDR3 bases: TGTGCCAGCAGTTATGGGACTTCCCAATCTGAGCAGTTCTTC. The encoded protein is CASSYGTSQSEQFF.

This chain joins TRBV5-6 and TRBJ2-7; 8 bases fit TRBD1. Germline CDR1 reads SGHDT; CDR2 reads YYEEEE. This CDR3 has 15 residues. V trimming: 4 bases; J trimming: 2 bases; junction bases outside the gene matches: 8. The DNA of the CDR3 is TGTGCCAGCAGCCCCTTAGGACAGGGAGCCTACGAGCAGTACTTC. Its protein product is CASSPLGQGAYEQYF. The complete variable domain, with remaining parts taken from reference TRBV5-6 and TRBJ2-7, reads DAGVTQSPTHLIKTRGQQVTLRCSPKSGHDTVSWYQQALGQGPQFIFQYYEEEERQRGNFPDRFSGHQFPNYSSELNVNALLLGDSALYLCASSPLGQGAYEQYFGPGTRLTVT.

In DNA form, the CDR3 reads TGTGCCAGCAGCTTAGGCACAGGGGCGGATGGCTACACCTTC. Translating it yields CASSLGTGADGYTF. The V and J genes are TRBV11-2 and TRBJ1-2, with 7 bases matching TRBD1. Germline V gene data show CDR1 as SGHAT and CDR2 as FQNNGV. Trimming at V came to 1 base and at J to 6 bases, leaving 5 bases not matched to a gene. This CDR3 region has 14 residues. Supplemented by reference TRBV11-2 and TRBJ1-2, the full variable domain reads EAGVAQSPRYKIIEKRQSVAFWCNPISGHATLYWYQQILGQGPKLLIQFQNNGVVDDSQLPKDRFSAERLKGVDSTLKIQPAKLEDSAVYLCASSLGTGADGYTFGSGTRLTVV.

This clone is a singleton in its sample. The gene calls are TRBV28 and TRBJ1-5; 7 bases are a match to TRBD1. V lost 5 bases, J lost 6 bases, and 7 bases stayed unmatched. The CDR3 consists of 14 residues. Germline lookup yields CDR1 MDHEN and CDR2 SYDVKM. As DNA, the CDR3 is TGTGCCAGCAGTATCACAACAGGGGTTCAGCCCCAGCATTTT. Translated: CASSITTGVQPQHF. The full variable domain, in which reference TRBV28 and TRBJ1-5 provide the parts outside the CDR3, is DVKVTQSSRYLVKRTGEKVFLECVQDMDHENMFWYRQDPGLGLRLIYFSYDVKMKEKGDIPEGYSVSREKKERFSLILESASTNQTSMYLCASSITTGVQPQHFGDGTRLSIL.

V gene TRBV11-2 combines with J gene TRBJ2-3; maybe TRBD2 (5 bases). The ends were cut back, 0 bases at V and 1 base at J, with 8 bases in the middle. Germline CDR1 is SGHAT and CDR2 is FQNNGV. The CDR3 is 15 amino acids. DNA of the CDR3: TGTGCCAGCAGCTTAGAGCGGGCGGGCACAGATACGCAGTATTTT. Protein: CASSLERAGTDTQYF. The full variable domain, with the rest looked up from reference TRBV11-2 and TRBJ2-3, is EAGVAQSPRYKIIEKRQSVAFWCNPISGHATLYWYQQILGQGPKLLIQFQNNGVVDDSQLPKDRFSAERLKGVDSTLKIQPAKLEDSAVYLCASSLERAGTDTQYFGPGTRLTVL.

The rearrangement joins TRBV2 to TRBJ2-7; tentative D call: TRBD1 (6 bases). Looked up from germline, CDR1 is SNHLY and CDR2 is FYNNEI. This CDR3 is 13 amino acids long. The V and J ends lost 6 bases and 6 bases respectively, with 15 bases between them. CDR3 residues: CASSTETGSEQYF. The CDR3, as DNA: TGTGCCAGCAGCACTGAGACAGGAAGCGAGCAGTACTTC.

The chain couples TRBV7-2 to TRBJ1-1; D is uncertain. V was trimmed by 4 bases and J by 4 bases, leaving 13 bases between them. The germline gives CDR1 SGHTA, CDR2 FQGNSA. The CDR3 is made up of 14 amino acids. The CDR3 DNA reads TGTGCCAGCAGCTCATCCCGGTCGGGCACTGAAGCTTTCTTT. This codes for CASSSSRSGTEAFF.

The chain combines TRBV5-1 with TRBJ1-5; the D is unclear. CDR1 SGHRS and CDR2 YFSETQ come from the germline V gene. Trimming shortened V by 4 bases and J by 1 base, and 9 bases separated the two germline ends. This CDR3 is built from 14 residues. The CDR3 sequence is CASSPGLSNQPQHF. In nucleotides, the CDR3 is TGCGCCAGCAGCCCAGGACTGAGCAATCAGCCCCAGCATTTT.

The chain couples TRBV5-4 to TRBJ1-2, with 11 nucleotides matching TRBD1. After removal of 0 bases from V and 4 bases from J, the junction contained 2 bases not matched to a gene. The CDR3 runs to 15 residues. Germline CDR1 and CDR2: SGHNT and YYREEE (reference sequence). The CDR3 here is CASSLEGTGGYGYTF. CDR3 sequence (DNA): TGTGCCAGCAGCTTGGAAGGGACAGGGGGCTATGGCTACACCTTC.

CDR3 sequence (DNA): TGTGCCAGCAGTTCCCACGGACAGGGGTATAATTCACCCCTCCACTTT. Its translation is CASSSHGQGYNSPLHF. The chain couples TRBV6-6 to TRBJ1-6; 9 nucleotides agree with TRBD1. V lost 4 bases to trimming and J lost 4 bases; unmatched junction nucleotides: 5. The CDR3 covers 16 residues. Looked up from germline, CDR1 is MNHNY and CDR2 is SVGAGI (reference sequence).

In nucleotides, the CDR3 is TGTGCCAGCAGCTCCCGGCAGGGGGACACTGAAGCTTTCTTT. Translating gives CASSSRQGDTEAFF. The V gene is TRBV11-2, the J gene TRBJ1-1; 7 positions match TRBD1. Germline V gene data show CDR1 as SGHAT and CDR2 as FQNNGV. V was pared by 4 bases and J by 3 bases, with 5 bases of the junction left unmatched. CDR3 length equals 14 residues.

The V call is TRBV6-1, the J call TRBJ1-1, with no clear D. Germline-derived CDR1 and CDR2 are MNHNS and SASEGT. The germline V and J ends were trimmed by 0 bases and 3 bases, with 20 bases remaining between them. The CDR3 sequence is 18 residues long. This CDR3 reads CASSEAAGSALDYTEAFF. The DNA of the CDR3 is TGTGCCAGCAGTGAAGCGGCCGGGTCGGCTCTTGACTACACTGAAGCTTTCTTT.

This sequence joins TRBV28 and TRBJ2-6; TRBD2 might be the D (6 bases). The germline V gene encodes CDR1 MDHEN and CDR2 SYDVKM. The CDR3 is 17 amino acids. Trimming left V 2 bases short and J 0 bases short, with 11 bases between. The CDR3 DNA follows: TGTGCCAGCAGTTTAAGGCTCGGGGGCTCTGGGGCCAACGTCCTGACTTTC. Amino acids: CASSLRLGGSGANVLTF.

The chain carries TRBV30 and TRBJ1-5; 8 nucleotides match TRBD1. The CDR3 extends over 13 amino acids. Trimming removed 5 bases from V and 7 bases from J; junction bases left unmatched: 7. Germline V gene sequence: CDR1 GTSNPN, CDR2 SVGIG (reference sequence). The CDR3 DNA reads TGTGCCTGGTCTACAGGGGGTTGGCAGCCCCAGCATTTT. Protein product: CAWSTGGWQPQHF.

The chain is built from TRBV5-5 and TRBJ1-3; 7 bases align to TRBD1. Germline-derived CDR1 and CDR2 are SGHKS and YYEKEE (reference sequence). The CDR3 covers 16 residues. J lost 1 base, V lost 1 base, and 5 bases had no gene match. The CDR3 coding sequence is TGTGCCAGCAGCTTGATTGACAGGGCATCTGGAAACACCATATATTTT. Its translation: CASSLIDRASGNTIYF.

The chain has TRBV27 and TRBJ1-1; D is ambiguous. This CDR3 has 13 residues. The germline V gene has CDR1 MNHEY and CDR2 SMNVEV (reference sequence). The germline V and J ends were trimmed by 9 bases and 1 base, with 12 bases remaining between them. The CDR3 is CASHYGRNTEAFF. CDR3 sequence (DNA): TGTGCCAGTCATTATGGGAGGAACACTGAAGCTTTCTTT.

The chain employs TRBV2 and TRBJ2-6; D perhaps matches TRBD1 (6 bases). V was clipped by 2 bases and J by 0 bases, with 14 bases between them. This CDR3 spans 18 amino acids. Germline V gene lookup returns CDR1 SNHLY and CDR2 FYNNEI. The CDR3 spells CASSERQGPHSGANVLTF. The CDR3 bases are TGTGCCAGCAGTGAACGGCAGGGGCCACACTCTGGGGCCAACGTCCTGACTTTC.

The V and J genes are TRBV28 and TRBJ1-6; possibly TRBD1 for D (6 bases). CDR1 is MDHEN, CDR2 SYDVKM, per germline. This CDR3 has 16 residues. The V and J ends lost 5 bases and 0 bases respectively, with 11 bases between them. The CDR3 DNA reads TGTGCCAGCAGTCCAATCAGGGGCTCCTATAATTCACCCCTCCACTTT. Translation: CASSPIRGSYNSPLHF.

The chain uses TRBV7-2 and TRBJ2-5; 7 bases align to TRBD2. J gave up 6 bases and V 0 bases, and 7 bases lay outside the gene matches. The germline V gene encodes CDR1 SGHTA and CDR2 FQGNSA. This CDR3 comprises 15 residues. CDR3 in DNA: TGTGCCAGCAGCTTAGCGCGGCTAGCGGAAAAGACCCAGTACTTC. Translated, it gives CASSLARLAEKTQYF. Using reference TRBV7-2 and TRBJ2-5 for the parts outside the CDR3, the full variable domain is GAGVSQSPSNKVTEKGKDVELRCDPISGHTALYWYRQSLGQGLEFLIYFQGNSAPDKSGLPSDRFSAERTGGSVSTLTIQRTQQEDSAVYLCASSLARLAEKTQYFGPGTRLLVL.

The chain recombines TRBV30 with TRBJ2-5, with 7 bases aligning to TRBD1. Germline assignment: CDR1 GTSNPN and CDR2 SVGIG (reference sequence). V trimming: 4 bases; J trimming: 6 bases; junction bases outside the gene matches: 11. CDR3 length: 14 residues. CDR3 in amino acids: CAWKSDTGAKTQYF. As DNA, the CDR3 is TGTGCCTGGAAGAGCGACACAGGGGCCAAGACCCAGTACTTC.

The chain couples TRBV3-1 (or the pseudogene TRBV3-2) to TRBJ2-7; 8 positions match TRBD1. The CDR3 covers 15 residues. J was trimmed by 7 bases and V by 0 bases; bases with no gene match: 8. Germline lookup yields CDR1 LGHDT and CDR2 YNNKEL (reference sequence). CDR3 residues: CASSQDFGRGREQYF. CDR3 DNA sequence: TGTGCCAGCAGCCAAGATTTCGGCAGGGGGCGTGAGCAGTACTTC.

This clone came up a few times. The chain couples TRBV7-2 to TRBJ1-6, with 9 bases matching TRBD1. Unmatched junction bases numbered 9, after V lost 5 bases and J lost 7 bases. The CDR3 has 16 amino acids. Looked up from germline, CDR1 is SGHTA and CDR2 is FQGNSA. CDR3 in amino acids: CASSKWTGEGNSPLHF. Written as DNA, the CDR3 is TGTGCCAGCAGCAAGTGGACAGGGGAAGGCAATTCACCCCTCCACTTT.

This chain connects TRBV7-2 to TRBJ2-7, with 10 bases aligning to TRBD1. V was clipped by 1 base and J by 4 bases; unmatched bases: 4. The V gene's germline CDR1 is SGHTA and CDR2 FQGNSA. The CDR3 extends over 15 amino acids. CDR3 coding DNA: TGTGCCAGCAGCTTAGGGGGACAGGGGCCATACGAGCAGTACTTC. Translating it yields CASSLGGQGPYEQYF.

As DNA, the CDR3 is TGTGCCAGCAGCCACCGACCCGCCGGGTACGAGCAGTACTTC. This sequence encodes CASSHRPAGYEQYF. This sequence joins TRBV4-2 and TRBJ2-7; D unresolved. The length of the CDR3 is 14 residues. With 3 bases removed from V and 4 bases from J, the gap between germline ends came to 13 bases. The germline gives CDR1 LGHNA, CDR2 YNFKEQ.

The chain joins TRBV6-5 to TRBJ2-6; D is ambiguous. The CDR3 is 14 residues long. Germline CDR1 reads MNHEY; CDR2 reads SVGAGI. V lost 6 bases, J lost 0 bases, and 6 bases lay in between. Here the CDR3 reads CASSIISGANVLTF. The CDR3 DNA reads as TGTGCCAGCAGCATCATCTCTGGGGCCAACGTCCTGACTTTC.